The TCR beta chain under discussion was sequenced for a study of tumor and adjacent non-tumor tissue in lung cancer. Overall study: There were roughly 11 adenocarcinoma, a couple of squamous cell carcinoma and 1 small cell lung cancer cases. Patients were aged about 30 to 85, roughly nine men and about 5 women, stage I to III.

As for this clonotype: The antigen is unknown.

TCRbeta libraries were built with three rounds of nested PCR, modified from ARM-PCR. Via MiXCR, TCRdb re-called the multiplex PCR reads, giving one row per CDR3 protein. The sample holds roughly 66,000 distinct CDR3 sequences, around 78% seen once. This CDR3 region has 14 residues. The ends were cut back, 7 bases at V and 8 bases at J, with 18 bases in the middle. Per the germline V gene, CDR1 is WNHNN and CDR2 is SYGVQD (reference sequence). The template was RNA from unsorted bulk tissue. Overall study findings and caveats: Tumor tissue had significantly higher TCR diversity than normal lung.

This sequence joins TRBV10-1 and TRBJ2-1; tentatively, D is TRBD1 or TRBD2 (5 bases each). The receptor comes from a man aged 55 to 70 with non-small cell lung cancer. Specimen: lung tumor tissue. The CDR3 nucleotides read TGCGCCAGCACTTCCCTGGGACGTTCCGATGAGCAGTTCTTC. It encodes CASTSLGRSDEQFF.